What follows describes a single T cell receptor beta chain. Its antigen is unknown. Repeated repertoire sampling spanned the course of chemoradiotherapy. TCRdb keeps only in-frame clones here, not all; method: immunoSEQ multiplex PCR. The table has 7,500 to 10,000 clones, roughly nine tenths seen once. V dropped 3 bases and J dropped 1; count of bases not matched to a gene: 1. CDR3 size: 15 residues. Looked up from germline, CDR1 is MDHEN and CDR2 is SYDVKM. This entry comes from a study of chemoradiotherapy in HPV16-positive cancers. Background on the study: Candidate HPV-specific T-cell clones and common TCR motifs came from functional assays in a couple of HPV16-positive patients.

Study results and caveats: For HPV16-positive patients, expanding HPV-responsive T cells associated with longer recurrence-free survival.

This chain joins TRBV28 and TRBJ2-7, with 12 bases that match TRBD1. The sequencing here drew on blood, taken from a patient who underwent chemoradiotherapy. This receptor was taken from a human donor with HPV-associated anogenital cancer. CDR3 residues: CASSLGQGASYEQYV. CDR3 nucleotide sequence: TGTGCCAGCAGTTTGGGACAGGGGGCTTCCTACGAGCAGTACGTC.